A selection of T cell receptor beta chains follows, all from one sample in a study of neurological immune-mediated disorders. A single record per CDR3 protein comes from TCRdb applying MiXCR to the 5' RACE reads. The sample has some 28,000 distinct CDR3 sequences; approximately 12% are singletons. The sample comprised PBMCs. These receptors came from a man in his 60s in good health. Both conserved end residues are part of each CDR3. A D gene is named only where the DNA matches it firmly. Part of the rows lack a size; the others show once, few, many or a class for expanded clones.

>TRBJ2-2|NA|TRBV7-3|many
CASSFSAPGELFF
TGTGCCAGCAGCTTTTCAGCCCCCGGGGAGCTGTTTTTT
>TRBJ2-7|NA|TRBV5-1|many
CASSLEASSYEQYF
TGCGCCAGCAGCTTGGAAGCCAGCTCCTACGAGCAGTACTTC
>TRBJ2-2|TRBD1|TRBV12-3/TRBV12-4|many
CASSSGTGYKGELFF
TGTGCCAGCAGTTCCGGGACAGGCTACAAGGGGGAGCTGTTTTTT
>TRBJ1-2|NA|TRBV20-1|many
CSARDPRIANYGYTF
TGCAGTGCTAGAGATCCGCGTATCGCTAACTATGGCTACACCTTC
>TRBJ2-5|NA|TRBV20-1|many
CSAAWRDQETQYF
TGCAGTGCTGCCTGGCGGGACCAAGAGACCCAGTACTTC
>TRBJ2-5|TRBD1|TRBV15|many
CATSSGTGGGTQYF
TGTGCCACCAGCAGCGGGACAGGGGGTGGGACCCAGTACTTC
>TRBJ1-1|NA|TRBV6-1|many
CATRRDGEAFF
TGTGCCACACGTCGGGACGGTGAAGCTTTCTTT
>TRBJ2-1|TRBD2|TRBV20-1|once
CSARPGTTEYNEQFF
TGCAGTGCTAGACCCGGGACTACCGAATACAATGAGCAGTTCTTC
>TRBJ1-1|NA|TRBV12-3/TRBV12-4|many
CASSPEGFTEAFF
TGTGCCAGCAGCCCCGAGGGGTTCACTGAAGCTTTCTTT
>TRBJ1-5|NA|TRBV15|many
CATSRDRQPQHF
TGTGCCACCAGCAGAGATCGCCAGCCCCAGCATTTT
>TRBJ2-7|NA|TRBV18|NA
CASSPGVPYEQYF
TGTGCCAGCTCACCAGGGGTTCCCTACGAGCAGTACTTC
>TRBJ2-5|TRBD2|TRBV5-1|many
CASTTWRTSGETQYF
TGCGCCAGCACCACTTGGAGGACTAGCGGAGAGACCCAGTACTTC
>TRBJ2-7|TRBD2|TRBV20-1|many
CSARDRGGREQYF
TGCAGTGCTAGAGATCGGGGAGGGCGTGAGCAGTACTTC
>TRBJ2-7|NA|TRBV6-5|many
CASSYSGDRTYEQYF
TGTGCCAGCAGTTACTCTGGAGACAGAACTTACGAGCAGTACTTC
>TRBJ2-4|NA|TRBV5-1|many
CASSLDRSRNIQYF
TGCGCCAGCAGCTTGGATCGCAGTAGAAACATTCAGTACTTC
>TRBJ1-6|NA|TRBV4-1|many
CASSQDWGDSPLHF
TGCGCCAGCAGCCAAGATTGGGGGGACTCACCCCTCCACTTT
>TRBJ2-5|NA|TRBV5-1|many
CASSLEEYQETQYF
TGCGCCAGCAGCTTGGAGGAGTATCAGGAGACCCAGTACTTC
>TRBJ1-2|NA|TRBV10-3|many
CAISESNGAAGLYGYTF
TGTGCCATCAGTGAGTCAAACGGGGCGGCAGGACTCTATGGCTACACCTTC
>TRBJ1-5|NA|TRBV28|many
CASSQIDFSNQPQHF
TGTGCCAGCAGTCAAATTGACTTCAGCAATCAGCCCCAGCATTTT
>TRBJ2-2|NA|TRBV12-3/TRBV12-4|many
CASRLTLGSNTGELFF
TGTGCCAGCAGGCTGACCTTGGGGTCCAACACCGGGGAGCTGTTTTTT
>TRBJ2-7|TRBD2|TRBV4-3|NA
CASSQDRGGSYEQYF
TGCGCCAGCAGCCAAGATCGGGGGGGTTCCTACGAGCAGTACTTC
>TRBJ2-7|TRBD2|TRBV4-3|many
CASSPGTSGLYEQYF
TGCGCCAGCAGCCCAGGGACTAGCGGACTGTACGAGCAGTACTTC
>TRBJ2-3|NA|TRBV30|many
CAWSEITDTQYF
TGTGCCTGGAGTGAGATCACAGATACGCAGTATTTT
>TRBJ1-2|NA|TRBV12-3/TRBV12-4|many
CASGGSVVRYEGYTF
TGTGCCAGCGGTGGGTCGGTTGTGAGATATGAAGGCTACACCTTC
>TRBJ2-3|NA|TRBV6-2/TRBV6-3|many
CAGKGRGPDTQYF
TGTGCCGGTAAGGGGCGGGGGCCAGATACGCAGTATTTT
>TRBJ2-5|TRBD2|TRBV10-3|many
CATTDLSGTQETQYF
TGTGCCACCACTGACTTGAGCGGGACCCAAGAGACCCAGTACTTC
>TRBJ1-2|NA|TRBV6-5|many
CASSYSGSPYGYTF
TGTGCCAGCAGTTACTCGGGCAGCCCGTATGGCTACACCTTC
>TRBJ2-6|NA|TRBV5-1|few
CASSLAGLQSGANVLTF
TGCGCCAGCAGCTTGGCCGGTTTACAATCTGGGGCCAACGTCCTGACTTTC
>TRBJ2-1|TRBD2|TRBV4-1|many
CASSQDPLAASYNEQFF
TGCGCCAGCAGCCAAGATCCGCTAGCGGCGTCCTACAATGAGCAGTTCTTC
>TRBJ1-1|TRBD1|TRBV10-3|medium-sized
CATRDRGMNTEAFF
TGTGCCACGCGGGACAGGGGCATGAACACTGAAGCTTTCTTT
>TRBJ2-1|TRBD1|TRBV7-3|many
CASSSDRGGNEQFF
TGTGCCAGCAGCTCGGACAGGGGGGGCAATGAGCAGTTCTTC
>TRBJ2-7|NA|TRBV20-1|many
CSASSSSYEQYF
TGCAGTGCTAGCTCAAGCTCCTACGAGCAGTACTTC
>TRBJ2-1|NA|TRBV7-9|many
CASSSLWGAGDNEQFF
TGTGCCAGCAGTTCGTTATGGGGGGCCGGAGACAATGAGCAGTTCTTC
>TRBJ2-3|NA|TRBV9|medium-sized
CASSADGRVVGDTQYF
TGTGCCAGCAGCGCAGATGGACGGGTAGTTGGAGATACGCAGTATTTT
>TRBJ2-7|NA|TRBV5-1|many
CASSSGIARGEQYF
TGCGCCAGCAGCTCGGGGATCGCCCGGGGGGAGCAGTACTTC
>TRBJ1-2|TRBD1|TRBV27|medium-sized
CATRGGQVNYGYTF
TGTGCCACCAGGGGGGGCCAGGTTAACTATGGCTACACCTTC
>TRBJ1-5|NA|TRBV6-2/TRBV6-3|NA
CASSYIGAGQPQHF
TGTGCCAGCAGTTATATCGGGGCCGGTCAGCCCCAGCATTTT
>TRBJ1-4|TRBD1|TRBV20-1|once
CSARDRRTEKLIF
TGCAGTGCTAGGGACAGGCGAACTGAAAAACTGATTTTT
>TRBJ2-3|NA|TRBV11-3|many
CASSHRATGIDTQYF
TGTGCCAGCAGCCACCGGGCCACAGGGATAGATACGCAGTATTTT
>TRBJ1-1|NA|TRBV29-1|few
CSVRSGRSNTEAFF
TGCAGCGTTCGTTCGGGACGTTCGAACACTGAAGCTTTCTTT
>TRBJ1-1|NA|TRBV6-5|medium-sized
CASSYEGMNTEAFF
TGTGCCAGCAGTTACGAGGGGATGAACACTGAAGCTTTCTTT
>TRBJ2-5|TRBD1|TRBV5-1|many
CASSFNTGAQETQYF
TGCGCCAGCAGCTTTAACACAGGGGCACAAGAGACCCAGTACTTC
>TRBJ1-1|NA|TRBV3-1|many
CASSQAARGGTEAFF
TGTGCCAGCAGCCAAGCCGCCCGGGGGGGAACGGAAGCTTTCTTT
>TRBJ1-1|NA|TRBV29-1|few
CSALMTGNTEAFF
TGCAGCGCCTTGATGACGGGGAACACTGAAGCTTTCTTT
>TRBJ1-1|NA|TRBV5-1|many
CASSLDRSEAFF
TGCGCCAGCAGCTTGGATAGGAGTGAAGCTTTCTTT
>TRBJ1-5|NA|TRBV28|many
CASSPHSNQPQHF
TGTGCCAGCAGCCCGCATAGCAATCAGCCCCAGCATTTT
>TRBJ2-3|NA|TRBV20-1|many
CSASGGGSDTQYF
TGCAGTGCCTCAGGGGGGGGCTCAGATACGCAGTATTTT
>TRBJ1-3|TRBD1|TRBV27|many
CASSLQGAIGNTIYF
TGTGCCAGCAGTTTGCAGGGGGCGATTGGGAACACCATATATTTT
>TRBJ2-7|NA|TRBV20-1|many
CSSLPPYARSGEQYF
TGCAGTTCACTCCCCCCCTACGCCCGGTCGGGGGAGCAGTACTTC
>TRBJ2-5|TRBD2|TRBV10-3|many
CAISESLAGGSETQYF
TGTGCCATCAGTGAGAGTCTAGCGGGAGGTTCAGAGACCCAGTACTTC
>TRBJ2-7|NA|TRBV6-5|many
CASTSRPGGFYEQYF
TGTGCCAGCACCAGCAGGCCCGGAGGTTTCTACGAGCAGTACTTC
>TRBJ1-6|NA|TRBV12-3/TRBV12-4|many
CASSDQDTDSPLHF
TGTGCCAGCAGTGACCAGGACACCGATTCACCCCTCCACTTT
>TRBJ2-4|NA|TRBV4-1|once
CANSQDLSGGSTF
TGCGCCAACAGCCAAGATCTATCAGGTGGCTCGACTTTC
>TRBJ1-2|NA|TRBV20-1|many
CSALLWGGYTF
TGCAGTGCCCTATTATGGGGTGGCTACACCTTC